The entry that follows covers one TCR beta chain sequence. No antigen is known for it. Germline and junction disagree at one end, which may indicate a read error. The data were obtained in a study of post-analysis software for immune sequencing data (dated by TCRdb to the mid-2010s). About the study as a whole: Recorded disease courses included relapsing-remitting, secondary progressive and progressive-relapsing multiple sclerosis, with some patients lacking subtype annotation. Patient repertoires were compared against 11 previously published healthy control repertoires from donors aged about 6 to 28 years. A subset of samples was prepared in parallel using single-end sample barcoding, then pooled and co-amplified after Illumina adapter ligation.

Library construction relied on PCR. Instrument used: Illumina HiSeq 2500. To reduce PCR and sequencing biases, unique molecular identifiers were built into the TCR beta cDNA libraries. Per 1 to 10 million input T cells, approximately 500,000 cDNA molecules were obtained, such that each molecule approximated one T cell. The same protocol used for the earlier healthy control dataset was applied to prepare and sequence the patient libraries. Within a given batch, samples were prepared together, multiplexed and sequenced on the same HiSeq lane. In the source study's methods: MIGEC was used to process the raw barcoded reads, and molecular identifier groups with only a single read were discarded before consensus assembly and CDR3 extraction. Clonotype tables were post-analysed with VDJtools, normalizing diversity by down-sampling all datasets to the smallest sample size. In repertoire overlap clustering, CDR3 amino acid sequences, but not nucleotide sequences, were matched to correct batch-related cross-sample contamination. TCRdb itself trimmed the public reads at Q25 with fastp, ran MiXCR and retained productive beta chains. Each entry merges the rows of one CDR3 protein and shows their most common DNA and genes. The V and J calls and clone size are TCRdb's, not the authors'. Present in this sample are roughly 800,000 distinct CDR3 sequences, around 27% of which were seen just once. The ten largest clones take up approximately 0.6% of the sample.

TCR beta repertoires were profiled from peripheral blood of more than ten young patients with multiple sclerosis to demonstrate the VDJtools post-analysis software. The multiple sclerosis patients were children and adolescents between 6 and 15 years of age. Results and caveats for the whole study, not just this receptor: The control group was slightly older than the multiple sclerosis patient group. Patients showed significantly higher frequencies than controls for a handful of TRBV segments, among them TRBV5-6, TRBV5-1 and TRBV20-1. Compared with controls, multiple sclerosis patients had significantly lower normalized Chao1 diversity, a finding suggesting substantial peripheral T-cell clonal expansion. Strong co-clustering of samples prepared in the same batch was shown by direct clustering with F measure, prompting a batch-effect correction.

The germline V gene (reference sequence) yields DFQATT for CDR1 and SNEGSKA for CDR2. The CDR3 runs 13 amino acids, cysteine and phenylalanine included. The kept DNA is CDR3 alone, 39 bases in frame from the first base. What was sequenced was blood. Recombination joined TRBV20-1 with TRBJ2-7; the D gene is perhaps TRBD2, from 6 matching bases. This sequence originates from a girl between 5 and 17 years old with multiple sclerosis. The CDR3 sequence is CSASRVLAYKQYF. The DNA sequence is TGCAGTGCTAGCCGCGTACTAGCCTACAAGCAGTACTTC.